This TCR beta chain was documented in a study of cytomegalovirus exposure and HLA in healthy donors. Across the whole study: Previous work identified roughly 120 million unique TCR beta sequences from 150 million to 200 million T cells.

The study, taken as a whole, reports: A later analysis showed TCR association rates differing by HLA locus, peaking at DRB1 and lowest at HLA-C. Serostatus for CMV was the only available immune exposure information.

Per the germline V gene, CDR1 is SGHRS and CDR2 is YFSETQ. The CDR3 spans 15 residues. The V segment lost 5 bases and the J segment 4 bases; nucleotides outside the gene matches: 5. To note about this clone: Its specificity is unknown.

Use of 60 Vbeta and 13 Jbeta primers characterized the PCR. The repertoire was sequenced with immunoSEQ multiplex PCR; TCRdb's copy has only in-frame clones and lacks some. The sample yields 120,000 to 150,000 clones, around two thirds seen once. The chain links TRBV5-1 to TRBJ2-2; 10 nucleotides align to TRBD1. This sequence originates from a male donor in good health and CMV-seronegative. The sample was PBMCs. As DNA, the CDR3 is TGCGCCAGCAGATCGACAGGGGGCCTCACCGGGGAGCTGTTTTTT. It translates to CASRSTGGLTGELFF.